This T cell receptor (beta chain) was documented in a study of blood T cell repertoires in COVID-19 (dated by TCRdb to about 2020). For the wider study: The collaborator samples originated in the United States, Italy and Spain and spanned the acute and convalescent phases of COVID-19. Samples came from the ongoing ImmuneRACE study (first 160 participants) plus 1,254 subjects from 6 global collaborators. The sample metadata nearly always contained a de-identified subject ID, COVID-19 status, age in years and sex. Where available, HLA class I and class II types were obtained from metadata supplied by the sample provider rather than from assay-based typing. The repertoires were released in a freely available public database meant as a resource for research on the immune response to SARS-CoV-2. The prospective study material was composed of cDNA or gDNA derived from T cells, B-cell-depleted T cells, or PBMCs. Subjects who had been exposed to COVID-19, were actively infected with it, or had recovered from it provided the deeply sampled blood TCRbeta repertoires that made up the dataset. Broader findings and caveats from the paper: How much clinical and demographic metadata was included differed by source and by participant, and the metadata was provided uncurated.

Enrolling through a virtual design, the prospective study's participants ranged in age from roughly 18 to 89 years and lived across some 23 United States geographic areas. To assign participants to cohorts, the prospective study relied on clinical history that participants themselves reported in a screening survey and a study questionnaire. Mobile phlebotomists in the prospective study collected whole blood, serum and a nasopharyngeal or oropharyngeal swab from every participant. Over a roughly 2-month period, participants in the prospective study had the option of providing additional blood draws and questionnaires. Prospective study blood samples were shipped either frozen or at room temperature before DNA extraction. V trim: 4 bases; J trim: 4 bases; unmatched bases: 9. The CDR1 and CDR2 encoded by the germline V gene (reference sequence) are LNHDA and SQIVND. The CDR3 measures 16 amino acids from cysteine to phenylalanine. Only the CDR3 DNA stays, 48 bases, in frame from base 1.

Comment on this clone: Its antigen target is currently unknown. Qualities for individual bases were not recorded, and no much larger clone is one base off.

TCRbeta CDR3 regions were amplified from genomic DNA using the immunoSEQ Assay, a bias-controlled multiplex PCR. On the authors' methods: Within the assay, amplification of reference gene primers was used to estimate how many nucleated cells each sample contained. Sequence reads were collapsed and filtered to measure the absolute abundance of every unique TCRbeta CDR3 rearrangement. For each sample, productive Simpson clonality was calculated as the square root of Simpson's diversity index across productive rearrangements. Held by TCRdb, this immuneACCESS table contains in-frame sequences only and omits some clones. Under half of the omission traces to an unresolved V gene where checked; the cause of the rest is unknown. V and J calls and clone size come straight from that table; D and trimming were deduced from the DNA. This sample is represented by 150,000 to 200,000 clones; roughly 84% of them were singletons. Of the sample, 1.2% falls within the top ten clones.

The V and J segments used are TRBV19 and TRBJ2-3; 9 central nucleotides agree with TRBD2. This clonotype originated in a human donor with acute COVID-19. The donor label of this sample is uncertain. The sample was PBMCs or T cells enriched from blood (not recorded which). The nucleotide sequence reads TGTGCCAGTAGTACCCTTAGCGGGGGTGGGGCAGATACGCAGTATTTT. This sequence encodes CASSTLSGGGADTQYF.